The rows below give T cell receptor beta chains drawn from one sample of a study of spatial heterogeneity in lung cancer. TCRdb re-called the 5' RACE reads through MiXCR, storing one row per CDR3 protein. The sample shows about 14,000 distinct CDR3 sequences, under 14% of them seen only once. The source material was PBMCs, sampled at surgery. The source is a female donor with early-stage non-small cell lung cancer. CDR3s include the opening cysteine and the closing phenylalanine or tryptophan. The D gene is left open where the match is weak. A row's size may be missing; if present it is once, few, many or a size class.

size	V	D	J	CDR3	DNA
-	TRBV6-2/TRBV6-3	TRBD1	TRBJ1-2	CASSYRGQGAYGYTF	TGTGCCAGCAGTTACCGAGGACAGGGGGCCTATGGCTACACCTTC
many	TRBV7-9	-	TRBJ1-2	CASSLPTGSNYGYTF	TGTGCCAGCAGCCTACCGACAGGATCTAACTATGGCTACACCTTC
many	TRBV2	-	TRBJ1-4	CASSKEGIEKLFF	TGTGCCAGCAGCAAGGAGGGAATTGAAAAACTGTTTTTT
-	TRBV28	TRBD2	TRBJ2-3	CASSFLLRPSGDTQYF	TGTGCCAGCAGTTTCCTCCTCCGGCCTAGCGGAGATACGCAGTATTTT
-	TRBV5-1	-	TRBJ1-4	CASSFQGTTNEKLFF	TGCGCCAGCAGCTTTCAGGGGACCACTAATGAAAAACTGTTTTTT
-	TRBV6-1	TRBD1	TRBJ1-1	CASSEPGTGTTEAFF	TGTGCCAGCAGTGAACCCGGGACAGGGACCACTGAAGCTTTCTTT
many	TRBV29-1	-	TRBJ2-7	CSVEDRGQSSYEQYF	TGCAGCGTTGAAGATCGAGGACAAAGCTCCTACGAGCAGTACTTC
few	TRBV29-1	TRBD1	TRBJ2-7	CSVRKGVTGSSYEQYF	TGCAGCGTGAGGAAGGGGGTGACAGGGAGCTCCTACGAGCAGTACTTC
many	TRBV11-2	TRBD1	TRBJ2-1	CASSLGERTGMNEQFF	TGTGCCAGCAGCTTAGGGGAAAGGACAGGGATGAATGAGCAGTTCTTC
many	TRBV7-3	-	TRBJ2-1	CASSANGGLSYNEQFF	TGTGCCAGCAGCGCTAACGGGGGCCTCTCCTACAATGAGCAGTTCTTC
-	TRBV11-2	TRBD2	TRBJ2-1	CASSLEGLAPNEQFF	TGTGCCAGCAGCCTCGAGGGACTAGCGCCGAATGAGCAGTTCTTC
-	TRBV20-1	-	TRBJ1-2	CSATALFGYTF	TGCAGTGCGACGGCGCTATTTGGCTACACCTTC
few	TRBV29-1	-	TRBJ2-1	CSVDRQETYNEQFF	TGCAGCGTTGACCGACAAGAAACCTACAATGAGCAGTTCTTC
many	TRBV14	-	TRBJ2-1	CASSPGGKSSYNEQFF	TGTGCCAGCAGCCCAGGGGGGAAGAGCTCCTACAATGAGCAGTTCTTC
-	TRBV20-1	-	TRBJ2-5	CSARQSTGRTQETQYF	TGCAGTGCAAGACAGTCGACGGGCCGTACACAAGAGACCCAGTACTTC
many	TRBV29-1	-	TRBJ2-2	CSVSWGTGELFF	TGCAGCGTCTCATGGGGAACCGGGGAGCTGTTTTTT
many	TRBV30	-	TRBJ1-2	CAWSGPGRLRLGYTF	TGTGCCTGGAGTGGGCCCGGACGGTTACGGTTAGGCTACACCTTC
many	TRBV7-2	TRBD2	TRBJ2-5	CASSAGPPGGKTQYF	TGTGCCAGCAGCGCCGGACCCCCGGGAGGGAAGACCCAGTACTTC
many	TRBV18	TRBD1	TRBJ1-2	CASSPSPTGYYGYTF	TGTGCCAGCTCACCATCCCCGACAGGGTACTATGGCTACACCTTC
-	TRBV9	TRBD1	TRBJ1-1	CASSVGGGAGTEAFF	TGTGCCAGCAGCGTAGGAGGGGGCGCTGGCACTGAAGCTTTCTTT
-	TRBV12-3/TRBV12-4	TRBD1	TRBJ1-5	CASSFRDRGNQPQHF	TGTGCCAGCAGTTTTAGGGACAGGGGAAATCAGCCCCAGCATTTT
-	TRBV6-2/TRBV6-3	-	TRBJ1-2	CASWQNYGYTF	TGTGCCAGCTGGCAGAACTATGGCTACACCTTC
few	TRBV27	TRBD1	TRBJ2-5	CASSSPGTGFSETQYF	TGTGCCAGCAGTTCCCCTGGGACAGGGTTTTCGGAGACCCAGTACTTC
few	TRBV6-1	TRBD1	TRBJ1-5	CASSEKTGRNQPQHF	TGTGCCAGCAGTGAAAAGACAGGGAGGAATCAGCCCCAGCATTTT
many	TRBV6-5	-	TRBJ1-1	CASSLSRHSNTEAFF	TGTGCCAGCAGTTTATCTAGACATTCGAACACTGAAGCTTTCTTT
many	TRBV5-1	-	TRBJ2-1	CASSLVGISYNEQFF	TGCGCCAGCAGCTTGGTGGGGATCTCCTACAATGAGCAGTTCTTC
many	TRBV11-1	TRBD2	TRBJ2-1	CASSLVPSGGVNEQFF	TGTGCCAGCAGCTTAGTCCCTAGCGGGGGTGTGAATGAGCAGTTCTTC
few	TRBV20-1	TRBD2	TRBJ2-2	CSAQGLAGASNTGELFF	TGCAGTGCTCAGGGACTAGCGGGGGCCTCGAACACCGGGGAGCTGTTTTTT
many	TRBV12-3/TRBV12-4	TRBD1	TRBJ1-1	CASRSGTGLSGAFF	TGTGCCAGCAGGTCCGGGACAGGGTTGTCGGGAGCTTTCTTT
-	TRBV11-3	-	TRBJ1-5	CASRRNRVSNQPQHF	TGTGCCAGCAGACGCAACCGGGTTAGCAATCAGCCCCAGCATTTT
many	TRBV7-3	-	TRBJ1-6	CASSLGGTYNSPLHF	TGTGCCAGCAGCTTAGGGGGGACTTATAATTCACCCCTCCACTTT
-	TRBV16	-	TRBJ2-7	CASSQDRSFPGEQYF	TGTGCCAGCAGCCAAGACAGGTCATTCCCCGGCGAGCAGTACTTC
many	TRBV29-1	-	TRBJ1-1	CSATRGGGAEAFF	TGCAGCGCAACCCGTGGGGGGGGTGCTGAAGCTTTCTTT
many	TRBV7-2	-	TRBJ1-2	CASRFTGLRGYTF	TGTGCCAGCAGGTTCACAGGGCTTCGTGGCTACACCTTC
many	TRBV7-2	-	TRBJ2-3	CASSPTARNTDTQYF	TGTGCCAGCAGCCCAACAGCGAGGAACACAGATACGCAGTATTTT
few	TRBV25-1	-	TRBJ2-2	CASTTTQGMTGELFF	TGTGCCAGCACCACCACCCAGGGAATGACCGGGGAGCTGTTTTTT
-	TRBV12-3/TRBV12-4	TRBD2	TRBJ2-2	CASSPRGGTGELFF	TGTGCCAGCAGCCCCCGGGGGGGCACCGGGGAGCTGTTTTTT
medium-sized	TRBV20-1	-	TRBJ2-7	CSARDGYSYEQYF	TGCAGTGCTCGGGACGGTTACTCCTACGAGCAGTACTTC
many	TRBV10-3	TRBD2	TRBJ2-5	CAIRGTSGGEKETQYF	TGTGCCATCAGGGGGACTAGCGGGGGTGAAAAAGAGACCCAGTACTTC
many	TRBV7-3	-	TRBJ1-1	CASSLGGKTEAFF	TGTGCCAGCAGCTTAGGGGGGAAGACTGAAGCTTTCTTT
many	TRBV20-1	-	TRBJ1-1	CSALQGVATEAFF	TGCAGTGCCCTACAGGGAGTCGCCACTGAAGCTTTCTTT
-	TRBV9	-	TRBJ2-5	CASSRDQGETQYF	TGTGCCAGCAGCCGGGACCAGGGGGAGACCCAGTACTTC
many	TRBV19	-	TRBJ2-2	CASSFIQGANTGELFF	TGTGCCAGTAGTTTTATCCAGGGTGCGAACACCGGGGAGCTGTTTTTT
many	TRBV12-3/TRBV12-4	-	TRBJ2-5	CASSPLIETQYF	TGTGCCAGCAGTCCGTTAATCGAGACCCAGTACTTC
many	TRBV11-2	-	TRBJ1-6	CASSPIQNSPLHF	TGTGCCAGCAGCCCTATACAGAATTCACCCCTCCACTTT
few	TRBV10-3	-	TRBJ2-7	CAISARTEDEQYF	TGTGCCATCAGTGCACGGACAGAGGACGAGCAGTACTTC
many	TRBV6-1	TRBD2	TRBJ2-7	CASSINSQGLAGRYEQYF	TGTGCCAGCAGCATAAATTCACAGGGACTAGCGGGGCGATACGAGCAGTACTTC
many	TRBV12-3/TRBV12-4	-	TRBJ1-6	CASSQGFSYNSPLHF	TGTGCCAGCAGCCAGGGTTTCTCCTATAATTCACCCCTCCACTTT
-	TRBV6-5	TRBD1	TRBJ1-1	CASGKQGANTEAFF	TGTGCCAGCGGCAAACAGGGGGCGAACACTGAAGCTTTCTTT
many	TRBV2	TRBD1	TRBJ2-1	CASSATGPSSYNEQFF	TGTGCCAGCAGTGCGACAGGGCCGAGCTCCTACAATGAGCAGTTCTTC
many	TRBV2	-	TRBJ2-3	CASSEKSVRPQYF	TGTGCCAGCAGTGAAAAGTCTGTAAGACCGCAGTATTTT
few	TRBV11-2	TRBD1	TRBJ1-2	CASSFTGTGESYTF	TGTGCCAGCAGCTTCACCGGGACAGGGGAAAGCTACACCTTC
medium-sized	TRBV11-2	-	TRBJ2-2	CASSLFPGNTGELFF	TGTGCCAGCAGCTTATTTCCAGGGAACACCGGGGAGCTGTTTTTT
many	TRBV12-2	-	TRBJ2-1	CASRMRDNSYNEQFF	TGTGCAAGTCGAATGAGGGACAACTCCTACAATGAGCAGTTCTTC
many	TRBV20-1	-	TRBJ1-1	CSAIFRDLRASEAFF	TGCAGTGCTATTTTTCGGGACCTTCGGGCGTCTGAAGCTTTCTTT
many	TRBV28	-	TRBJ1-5	CASSLLSQPQHF	TGTGCCAGCAGTTTATTATCGCAGCCCCAGCATTTT
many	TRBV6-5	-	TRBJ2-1	CASSYRGGSSYNEQFF	TGTGCCAGCAGTTACAGAGGCGGAAGCTCCTACAATGAGCAGTTCTTC
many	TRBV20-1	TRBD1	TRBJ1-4	CSAWTGGIEKLFF	TGCAGTGCTTGGACAGGGGGGATTGAAAAACTGTTTTTT
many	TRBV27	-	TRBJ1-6	CASSLLGSPLHF	TGTGCCAGCAGTTTACTCGGTTCACCCCTCCACTTT